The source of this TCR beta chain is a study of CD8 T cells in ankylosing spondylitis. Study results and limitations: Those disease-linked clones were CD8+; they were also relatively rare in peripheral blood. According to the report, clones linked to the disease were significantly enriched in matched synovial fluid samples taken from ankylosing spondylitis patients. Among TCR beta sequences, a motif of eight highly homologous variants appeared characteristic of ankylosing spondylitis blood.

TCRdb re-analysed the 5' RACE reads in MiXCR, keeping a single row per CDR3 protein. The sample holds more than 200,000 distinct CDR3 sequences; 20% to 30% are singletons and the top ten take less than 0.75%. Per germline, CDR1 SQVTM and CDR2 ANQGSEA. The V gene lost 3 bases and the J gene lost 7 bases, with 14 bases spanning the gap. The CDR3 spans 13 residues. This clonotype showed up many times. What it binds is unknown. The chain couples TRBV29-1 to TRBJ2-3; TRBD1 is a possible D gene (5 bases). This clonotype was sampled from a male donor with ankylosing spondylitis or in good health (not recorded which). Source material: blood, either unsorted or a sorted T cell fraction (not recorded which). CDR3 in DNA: TGCAGCGTTGATTGGCAGGGCGTTAATACGCAGTATTTT. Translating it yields CSVDWQGVNTQYF.